This passage covers 18 T cell receptor beta chains from one sample sequenced in a study of T-cell memory formation after mild COVID-19. TCRdb called the 5' RACE reads again in MiXCR, with one record for every CDR3 protein. The table has about 400,000 distinct CDR3 sequences, 13% to 15% seen once. Sequencing was done on a sample of PBMCs or a T cell subset sorted from them (not recorded which). The receptor source for this set is a man younger than 35 who had mild COVID-19 (a few samples of this study predate the infection). Cell type and time point are not known.

This clonotype appeared many times. V usage is TRBV12-3 or TRBV12-4 and J usage is TRBJ2-2; D is undetermined. This CDR3 is 12 amino acids long. Trimming removed 5 bases from V and 1 base from J, with 2 bases in between. CDR3 in DNA: TGTGCCAGCAGTCGGAACACCGGGGAGCTGTTTTTT. This sequence encodes CASSRNTGELFF.

A few counts support this clonotype. The CDR3 spells CASSGPETNYGYTF. The CDR3 DNA reads as TGCGCCAGCAGCGGCCCGGAGACTAACTATGGCTACACCTTC. The V and J genes are TRBV5-1 and TRBJ1-2; no clear D. The V end was cut by 4 bases, the J end by 0 bases, with 10 bases between. Looked up from germline, CDR1 is SGHRS and CDR2 is YFSETQ. CDR3 length: 14 residues.

This clonotype showed up just a few times. This rearrangement joins TRBV5-1 to TRBJ1-1; TRBD1 aligns across 9 bases. CDR1 is SGHRS and CDR2 is YFSETQ in the germline V gene. The CDR3 is 17 amino acids. V lost 4 bases and J lost 1; bases outside the gene matches: 11. The CDR3 DNA is TGCGCCAGCAGCCCCCGGAGGACAGGGGAGGCGAACACTGAAGCTTTCTTT. Amino acid sequence: CASSPRRTGEANTEAFF. Supplemented by reference TRBV5-1 and TRBJ1-1, the full variable domain reads KAGVTQTPRYLIKTRGQQVTLSCSPISGHRSVSWYQQTPGQGLQFLFEYFSETQRNKGNFPGRFSGRQFSNSRSEMNVSTLELGDSALYLCASSPRRTGEANTEAFFGQGTRLTVV.

The CDR3 DNA sequence: TGTGCCAGCAGCTTAAGGCAGAAGAACACTGAAGCTTTCTTT. Protein: CASSLRQKNTEAFF. V usage is TRBV7-6 and J usage is TRBJ1-1; D is ambiguous. Trimming stripped 2 bases from V and 1 base from J, with 8 bases between. The V gene's germline CDR1 is SGHVS and CDR2 FNYEAQ. The CDR3 spans 14 residues.

The J gene is TRBJ2-4, the V gene TRBV12-3 or TRBV12-4, with D possibly being TRBD2 (6 bases). V dropped 5 bases and J dropped 1 base, with 6 bases sitting between them. This CDR3 comprises 13 residues. Here the CDR3 DNA reads TGTGCCAGCAGTGCGGGGGCCAAAAACATTCAGTACTTC. It yields the protein CASSAGAKNIQYF.

The genes are TRBV20-1 and TRBJ2-7, with 7 bases lining up with TRBD1. J gave up 0 bases and V 6 bases, and 8 bases lay outside the gene matches. CDR3 length: 14 residues. The germline CDR1 and CDR2 sequences are DFQATT and SNEGSKA (reference sequence). CDR3 loop: CSASTGTASYEQYF. Here the CDR3 DNA reads TGCAGTGCAAGTACCGGGACAGCCTCCTACGAGCAGTACTTC.

The chain links TRBV7-6 to TRBJ2-3; 9 bases align to TRBD2. The CDR3 is 16 amino acids. The germline V gene encodes CDR1 SGHVS and CDR2 FNYEAQ. J lost 4 bases, V lost 4 bases, and 9 bases had no gene match. This CDR3 is CASSSERRGGSDTQYF. CDR3 bases: TGTGCCAGCAGCTCGGAGCGGCGGGGGGGATCAGATACGCAGTATTTT.

The chain links TRBV20-1 to TRBJ2-7; TRBD2 agrees at 10 bases. Germline CDR1 reads DFQATT; CDR2 reads SNEGSKA (reference sequence). J lost 0 bases, V lost 5 bases, and 4 bases had no gene match. CDR3 length: 14 residues. For the CDR3, the DNA is TGCAGTGCTTCTCGGACTAGCGGCTCCTACGAGCAGTACTTC. Protein sequence: CSASRTSGSYEQYF.

The chain combines TRBV27 with TRBJ2-7; no definite D call. The V and J ends lost 8 bases and 4 bases respectively, with 15 bases between them. Germline-derived CDR1 and CDR2 are MNHEY and SMNVEV (reference sequence). The CDR3 sequence is 13 residues long. CDR3 DNA sequence: TGTGCCAGCGGCAGTTGGGCTTATTACGAGCAGTACTTC. Translation: CASGSWAYYEQYF.

The sample holds a few counts of this clonotype. For the CDR3, the DNA is TGTGCCAGCTCACGGGACAGAGCGAGTGAGCAGTTCTTC. This codes for CASSRDRASEQFF. The chain employs TRBV18 and TRBJ2-1; 7 bases map to TRBD1. This CDR3 region has 13 residues. Germline assignment: CDR1 KGHSH and CDR2 LQKENI. J lost 9 bases, V lost 4 bases, and 6 bases had no gene match.

The rearrangement uses TRBV5-5 and TRBJ1-5; no clear D gene. The CDR3 spans 15 residues. The ends were cut back, 1 base at V and 1 base at J, with 9 bases in the middle. Germline V gives CDR1 SGHKS, CDR2 YYEKEE (reference sequence). This chain's CDR3 is CASSLWTGSNQPQHF. The CDR3 DNA sequence: TGTGCCAGCAGCTTGTGGACGGGAAGCAATCAGCCCCAGCATTTT. Drawing the rest from reference TRBV5-5 and TRBJ1-5, the complete variable domain is DAGVTQSPTHLIKTRGQQVTLRCSPISGHKSVSWYQQVLGQGPQFIFQYYEKEERGRGNFPDRFSARQFPNYSSELNVNALLLGDSALYLCASSLWTGSNQPQHFGDGTRLSIL.

This clonotype was counted a few times. The rearrangement uses TRBV12-3 or TRBV12-4 and TRBJ1-1; perhaps TRBD1 as D (5 bases). Trimming removed 7 bases from V and 0 bases from J, with 12 bases in between. This CDR3 spans 14 amino acids. The CDR3 is CASTLGEVNTEAFF. The CDR3 coding sequence is TGTGCCAGCACGCTAGGGGAGGTGAACACTGAAGCTTTCTTT.

This clonotype occurred a few times. V is TRBV3-1 and J is TRBJ2-3, with D perhaps assigned TRBD1 or TRBD2 (5 bases each). V gave up 5 bases and J gave up 4 bases, with 16 bases separating them. The CDR3 sequence is 15 residues long. Germline V lookup: CDR1 LGHDT, CDR2 YNNKEL (reference sequence). CDR3 nucleotides: TGTGCCAGCAGCTCCCCTCTGGGGGAACCAGATACGCAGTATTTT. Translation: CASSSPLGEPDTQYF.

The chain carries TRBV27 and TRBJ1-1; D gene ambiguous. Trimming removed 1 base from V and 1 base from J, with 7 bases in between. The CDR3 sequence is 14 residues long. Germline V gene lookup returns CDR1 MNHEY and CDR2 SMNVEV (reference sequence). CDR3 sequence reads: CASSLLSGNTEAFF. DNA of the CDR3: TGTGCCAGCAGTTTATTATCGGGGAACACTGAAGCTTTCTTT.

The chain recombines TRBV9 with TRBJ2-2; D is possibly TRBD1 or TRBD2 (5 bases each). The CDR3 length is 13 residues. The germline V gene has CDR1 SGDLS and CDR2 YYNGEE. With 2 bases removed from V and 7 bases from J, the gap between germline ends came to 9 bases. The CDR3 sequence: CASSVWDGGELFF. The CDR3 nucleotides are TGTGCCAGCAGCGTCTGGGACGGCGGGGAGCTGTTTTTT. Variable domain in full (rest from reference TRBV9 and TRBJ2-2): DSGVTQTPKHLITATGQRVTLRCSPRSGDLSVYWYQQSLDQGLQFLIQYYNGEERAKGNILERFSAQQFPDLHSELNLSSLELGDSALYFCASSVWDGGELFFGEGSRLTVL.

The chain uses TRBV27 and TRBJ2-7; no reliable D call. Germline V gives CDR1 MNHEY, CDR2 SMNVEV (reference sequence). V lost 4 bases and J lost 7, with 8 bases in between. The CDR3 is made up of 11 amino acids. The CDR3 DNA is TGTGCCAGCAGTTCCCCTCTAGAGCAGTACTTC. This encodes CASSSPLEQYF.

This clonotype turned up a few times. CDR3 amino acids: CSARLTSGTQYF. CDR3 nucleotide sequence: TGCAGTGCTAGACTTACTAGCGGTACGCAGTATTTT. The rearrangement uses TRBV20-1 and TRBJ2-3, with 8 bases matching TRBD2. CDR3 length: 12 amino acids. Germline loops: CDR1 DFQATT, CDR2 SNEGSKA (reference sequence). The V segment lost 2 bases and the J segment 8 bases; nucleotides outside the gene matches: 3.

Only a few counts were recorded for this clonotype. This chain links TRBV6-6 with TRBJ1-1, with no clear D. Trimming shortened V by 2 bases and J by 5 bases, and 9 bases separated the two germline ends. From germline, CDR1 is MNHNY and CDR2 SVGAGI (reference sequence). This CDR3 has 13 residues. The CDR3 loop reads CASSYLGKTEAFF. CDR3 sequence (DNA): TGTGCCAGCAGTTACCTGGGGAAGACTGAAGCTTTCTTT.